A single sample gave rise to the 5 T cell receptor beta chains below, sequenced in a study of T-cell reconstitution after alpha-beta-depleted transplantation in children. The library targeted TCRbeta and was prepared with unique molecular identifiers. TCRdb used MiXCR to reprocess the PCR reads, holding one entry per CDR3 protein. The sample includes about 90,000 distinct CDR3 sequences, 7% to 10% of them seen just once. The sample in question was PBMCs from the stem cell graft donor, obtained from the stem cell graft. All receptors come from a human donor who donated a stem cell graft to a child with congenital amegakaryocytic thrombocytopenia.

This clonotype was counted at least ten times. The chain employs TRBV5-1 and TRBJ2-1; 10 bases line up with TRBD2. The CDR3 spans 16 residues. Germline-derived CDR1 and CDR2 are SGHRS and YFSETQ. V dropped 0 bases and J dropped 0; count of bases not matched to a gene: 0. CDR3 coding DNA: TGCGCCAGCAGCTTGGTAGCGGGAGGCTCCTACAATGAGCAGTTCTTC. The encoded protein is CASSLVAGGSYNEQFF.

This clonotype was counted at least ten times. CDR3 in amino acids: CATSAGNYNEQFF. CDR3 DNA sequence: TGTGCCACCAGTGCGGGAAACTACAATGAGCAGTTCTTC. This sequence joins TRBV24-1 and TRBJ2-1, with D possibly matching TRBD2 (5 bases). The CDR3 is 13 amino acids. Germline V CDR1 and CDR2: KGHDR, SFDVKD. Between the trimmed V and J ends, which lost 5 bases and 3 bases, there was a span of 7 bases.

This clonotype was seen a handful of times. This chain links TRBV12-3 or TRBV12-4 with TRBJ2-1; D remains unclear. With 3 bases removed from V and 12 bases from J, the gap between germline ends came to 15 bases. The CDR3 runs 13 residues. CDR3 nucleotide sequence: TGTGCCAGCAGTTTTTCGTATCAACGGAGGCAGTTCTTC. This sequence encodes CASSFSYQRRQFF.

This clonotype has ten or more counts. This chain joins TRBV25-1 and TRBJ1-1, with a possible D match to TRBD1 (5 bases). CDR1 is MGHDK, CDR2 SYGVNS, per germline. V lost 6 bases, J lost 1 base, and 15 bases lay in between. This CDR3 spans 15 amino acids. CDR3 loop: CASRSGGAGNTEAFF. The DNA of the CDR3 is TGTGCCAGCAGGTCTGGAGGGGCTGGGAACACTGAAGCTTTCTTT.

This clonotype came up many times. This chain links TRBV28 with TRBJ2-7; 8 bases match TRBD2. Germline loops: CDR1 MDHEN, CDR2 SYDVKM. The V segment lost 6 bases and the J segment 2 bases; nucleotides outside the gene matches: 6. The CDR3 covers 14 residues. Here the CDR3 DNA reads TGTGCCAGCAGCCGTCCGGGACTAGCCTACGAGCAGTACTTC. It yields the protein CASSRPGLAYEQYF.